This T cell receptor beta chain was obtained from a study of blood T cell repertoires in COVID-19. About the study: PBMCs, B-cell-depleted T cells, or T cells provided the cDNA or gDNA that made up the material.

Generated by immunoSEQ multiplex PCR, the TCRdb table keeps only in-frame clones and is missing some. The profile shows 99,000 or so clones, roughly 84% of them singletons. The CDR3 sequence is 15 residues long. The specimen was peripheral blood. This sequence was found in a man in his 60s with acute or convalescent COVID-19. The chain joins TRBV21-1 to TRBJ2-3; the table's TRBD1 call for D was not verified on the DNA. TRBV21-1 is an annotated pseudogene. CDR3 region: CATLSRTGVEDTQYF. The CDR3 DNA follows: TGTGCCACTCTTTCAAGGACAGGGGTGGAAGATACGCAGTATTTT.